A selection of T cell receptor beta chains follows, all from one sample in a study of regulatory T cells in long-lasting Graves disease. TCRdb called the multiplex PCR reads again in MiXCR, with one record for every CDR3 protein. This table has approximately 300,000 distinct CDR3 sequences, 15% to 20% appearing once. The sequencing here drew on peripheral blood mononuclear cells (PBMCs), taken at new diagnosis, from a patient treated with antithyroid drugs. The receptors shown here come from a female donor with Graves disease. The CDR3 runs from the conserved cysteine through the conserved F or W. The D gene is left open where the match is weak. Not all rows give a size; the values are once, few, many and, for expanded clones, a class.

.,many,TRBJ1-2,TRBV2,CASSDSRPASKTF,TGTGCCAGCAGTGATTCACGCCCGGCCTCGAAAACCTTC
.,many,TRBJ2-5,TRBV19,CASSTRDQETQYF,TGTGCCAGTAGTACCAGGGACCAAGAGACCCAGTACTTC
.,many,TRBJ2-7,TRBV6-1,CASRPQGREQYF,TGTGCCAGCAGACCACAGGGTCGCGAGCAGTACTTC
TRBD1,many,TRBJ2-7,TRBV3-1,CASSPRDRGYEQYF,TGTGCCAGCAGCCCCAGGGACAGGGGCTACGAGCAGTACTTC
TRBD2,many,TRBJ2-3,TRBV20-1,CSATGTSGPRRDTQYF,TGCAGTGCGACCGGGACTAGCGGTCCCCGGAGGGATACGCAGTATTTT
TRBD1,many,TRBJ1-2,TRBV28,CASRQGARGYTF,TGCGCTAGCAGACAGGGGGCGCGGGGCTACACCTTC
.,few,TRBJ1-4,TRBV29-1,CSVRAGEKLFF,TGCAGCGTTCGGGCTGGGGAAAAACTGTTTTTT
.,many,TRBJ2-5,TRBV11-3,CASSLVGKTQYF,TGTGCCAGCAGTCTGGTCGGGAAGACCCAGTACTTC
.,.,TRBJ2-7,TRBV11-3,CASSYGTHVYEQYF,TGTGCCAGCAGCTATGGGACCCATGTTTACGAGCAGTACTTC
TRBD2,many,TRBJ2-2,TRBV24-1,CATGSGSATGELFF,TGTGCCACCGGCAGCGGGAGCGCCACCGGGGAGCTGTTTTTT
.,few,TRBJ2-3,TRBV20-1,CSAELPSTDTQYF,TGCAGTGCTGAACTCCCTAGCACAGATACGCAGTATTTT
.,many,TRBJ2-1,TRBV3-1,CASSQRGSSYNEQFF,TGTGCCAGCAGCCAACGGGGGAGCTCCTACAATGAGCAGTTCTTC
.,many,TRBJ2-3,TRBV5-4,CASSLEGGTNTDTQYF,TGTGCCAGCAGCTTGGAAGGTGGGACGAACACAGATACGCAGTATTTT
TRBD1,.,TRBJ1-2,TRBV25-1,CASSELGQGAGYTF,TGTGCCAGCAGTGAATTAGGACAGGGGGCTGGCTACACCTTC
TRBD2,many,TRBJ2-1,TRBV28,CASSPPWVAGVYEQFF,TGTGCCAGCAGTCCCCCGTGGGTAGCGGGAGTATATGAGCAGTTCTTC
.,.,TRBJ1-1,TRBV5-6,CASSLSGAYLWSTEAFF,TGTGCCAGCAGCTTGTCGGGGGCCTACCTTTGGTCCACTGAAGCTTTCTTT
.,many,TRBJ2-1,TRBV7-9,CASSKAVNEQFF,TGTGCCAGCAGCAAGGCGGTTAATGAGCAGTTCTTC
.,.,TRBJ1-1,TRBV12-3/TRBV12-4,CASGIGNTEAFF,TGTGCCAGTGGGATTGGTAACACTGAAGCTTTCTTT
TRBD1,many,TRBJ1-4,TRBV27,CASSSPPGTGGGKLFF,TGTGCCAGCAGCTCCCCTCCTGGGACAGGGGGCGGAAAACTGTTTTTT
TRBD1,.,TRBJ1-4,TRBV7-9,CASSARTGPSATNEKLFF,TGTGCCAGCAGCGCCCGGACAGGGCCTTCCGCAACTAATGAAAAACTGTTTTTT
.,few,TRBJ2-7,TRBV28,CASSFGPDSYEQYF,TGTGCCAGCAGTTTTGGGCCCGACTCCTACGAGCAGTACTTC
TRBD1,many,TRBJ1-6,TRBV6-1,CASLGTDNSPLHF,TGTGCCAGCCTTGGGACAGATAATTCACCCCTCCACTTT
.,many,TRBJ2-7,TRBV25-1,CASSDVGSYEQYF,TGTGCCAGCAGTGACGTAGGATCCTACGAGCAGTACTTC
.,few,TRBJ1-1,TRBV19,CASSIGLFGDTEAFF,TGTGCCAGTAGTATAGGACTTTTCGGGGACACTGAAGCTTTCTTT
.,many,TRBJ2-7,TRBV28,CASSRNYEQYF,TGTGCCAGCAGCCGGAACTACGAGCAGTACTTC
.,many,TRBJ1-1,TRBV11-3,CAGGDAGGRAFF,TGTGCCGGGGGGGACGCAGGAGGTAGAGCTTTCTTT
TRBD2,few,TRBJ2-1,TRBV5-1,CASSRAGDSYNEQFF,TGCGCCAGCAGCCGAGCGGGAGACTCCTACAATGAGCAGTTCTTC
.,many,TRBJ2-3,TRBV11-3,CASSLEGAADTQYF,TGTGCCAGCAGCTTAGAAGGGGCGGCAGATACGCAGTATTTT
TRBD2,many,TRBJ2-3,TRBV28,CASRDGLAGVSDTQYF,TGTGCCAGCAGGGATGGACTAGCGGGAGTGTCAGATACGCAGTATTTT
TRBD1,many,TRBJ1-4,TRBV12-3/TRBV12-4,CASSLQGAEKLFF,TGTGCCAGCAGTTTACAGGGGGCTGAAAAACTGTTTTTT
TRBD1,many,TRBJ2-1,TRBV7-3,CASSPGTGSNEQFF,TGTGCCAGCAGCCCCGGGACAGGGTCCAATGAGCAGTTCTTC
TRBD2,few,TRBJ2-1,TRBV19,CASSPGLAGGGEQFF,TGTGCCAGTAGTCCGGGACTAGCGGGAGGTGGTGAGCAGTTCTTC
TRBD2,.,TRBJ2-2,TRBV9,CASSVVGLAGATGELFF,TGTGCCAGCAGCGTAGTAGGACTAGCGGGAGCCACCGGGGAGCTGTTTTTT
.,.,TRBJ1-1,TRBV10-2,CASSLGLLTEAFF,TGCGCCAGCAGTTTAGGACTCCTCACTGAAGCTTTCTTT
TRBD1,many,TRBJ1-5,TRBV28,CASSFSGQGYQPQHF,TGTGCCAGCAGCTTTTCGGGACAGGGGTATCAGCCCCAGCATTTT
.,many,TRBJ2-1,TRBV11-3,CASSLMTANNEQFF,TGTGCCAGCAGCTTAATGACAGCCAACAATGAGCAGTTCTTC
TRBD2,few,TRBJ2-7,TRBV6-1,CASRPLAGPLLGYEQYF,TGTGCCAGCAGACCACTAGCGGGACCGCTCCTTGGCTACGAGCAGTACTTC
.,many,TRBJ2-3,TRBV20-1,CSASQEGFSTDTQYF,TGCAGTGCTAGCCAGGAGGGGTTTAGCACAGATACGCAGTATTTT
TRBD2,few,TRBJ2-7,TRBV5-1,CASRSARRTSGIFEQYF,TGCGCCAGCAGATCCGCCCGCAGAACTAGCGGGATATTCGAGCAGTACTTC
TRBD1,many,TRBJ2-7,TRBV6-1,CASSEGTGGYEQYF,TGTGCCAGCAGTGAAGGGACAGGGGGCTACGAGCAGTACTTC
.,many,TRBJ1-1,TRBV27,CASWRGLMNTEAFF,TGTGCCAGCTGGCGGGGCCTCATGAACACTGAAGCTTTCTTT
.,many,TRBJ2-3,TRBV28,CASSLRLTGDTQYF,TGTGCCAGCAGCCTAAGGCTAACTGGAGATACGCAGTATTTT
TRBD2,many,TRBJ2-5,TRBV28,CASSFQYASGRNRETQYF,TGTGCCAGCAGTTTCCAATACGCTAGCGGGAGAAATCGAGAGACCCAGTACTTC